The 27 T cell receptor beta chains below were found in one sample sequenced in a study of T cells after yellow fever vaccination. Each CDR3 protein gets one entry after TCRdb re-called the 5' RACE reads with MiXCR. Of 610,000 or so distinct CDR3 sequences in the sample, 10% to 15% were seen once. The sample here was PBMCs, taken on the day of the yellow fever booster vaccination. The source of these receptors is a young man who received the YFV17D yellow fever vaccine.

This clonotype was seen a few times. The rearrangement links TRBV5-1 to TRBJ2-7; TRBD2 matches at 7 bases. V shed 4 bases, J shed 2 bases, and the junction held 12 bases outside the gene matches. The germline gives CDR1 SGHRS, CDR2 YFSETQ. The CDR3 length is 16 residues. CDR3 DNA: TGCGCCAGCAGCCGGCAGCCTGGGCGGGAGACCTACGAGCAGTACTTC. This gives the protein CASSRQPGRETYEQYF.

V gene TRBV20-1 combines with J gene TRBJ2-3; 11 bases fit TRBD2. The CDR3 has 15 amino acids. Trimming cost V 2 bases and J 3 bases; bases outside gene matches: 4. Germline-derived CDR1 and CDR2 are DFQATT and SNEGSKA (reference sequence). CDR3 nucleotides: TGCAGTGCTAGACAGATAGCGGGAGGGACAGATACGCAGTATTTT. Amino acids: CSARQIAGGTDTQYF.

J is TRBJ2-7 and V is TRBV6-5; TRBD2 aligns across 11 bases. This CDR3 comprises 16 residues. J lost 3 bases, V lost 0 bases, and 4 bases had no gene match. Germline V gives CDR1 MNHEY, CDR2 SVGAGI. The CDR3 sequence: CASSYSTLAGGYEQYF. CDR3 DNA: TGTGCCAGCAGTTACTCCACCCTAGCGGGAGGCTACGAGCAGTACTTC.

This clonotype was counted a few times. The V call is TRBV15, the J call TRBJ2-1; 9 nucleotides line up with TRBD2. The germline V gene has CDR1 LNHNV and CDR2 YYDKDF (reference sequence). The CDR3 covers 14 residues. The V and J ends lost 0 bases and 9 bases, in that order; junction bases with no gene match: 3. DNA for the CDR3: TGTGCCACCAGCAGAGATCCTAGCGGGACTGAGCAGTTCTTC. The encoded protein is CATSRDPSGTEQFF. Complete variable domain (other parts from reference TRBV15 and TRBJ2-1): DAMVIQNPRYQVTQFGKPVTLSCSQTLNHNVMYWYQQKSSQAPKLLFHYYDKDFNNEADTPDNFQSRRPNTSFCFLDIRSPGLGDTAMYLCATSRDPSGTEQFFGPGTRLTVL.

In its sample, this clonotype was seen a few times. The germline gene is not matched at one end of the junction; a read error may be the cause. The V and J genes are TRBV20-1 and TRBJ2-4; tentatively, D is TRBD2 (6 bases). The CDR3 has 12 residues. Germline V CDR1 and CDR2: DFQATT, SNEGSKA (reference sequence). CDR3 sequence (DNA): TGCAGTGCCACGGGAGTCAAACACATTCAGTACTTC. Translating gives CSATGVKHIQYF.

This clonotype was detected only a few times. The chain is built from TRBV6-5 and TRBJ2-1; 8 positions match TRBD2. CDR1 and CDR2 (germline): MNHEY, SVGAGI. Losses at the gene ends were 0 bases for V and 11 bases for J; bases not matched to a gene: 6. The CDR3 loop spans 14 amino acids. This CDR3 is CASSYSGRVLQQFF. The DNA of the CDR3 is TGTGCCAGCAGTTACTCCGGGAGGGTGCTTCAGCAGTTCTTC.

This clonotype has a handful of counts. V is TRBV7-2 and J is TRBJ2-1; the D gene is possibly TRBD1 (5 bases). Germline CDR1 is SGHTA and CDR2 is FQGNSA. The CDR3 contains 16 residues. V lost 5 bases to trimming and J lost 4 bases, with 18 bases between them. The CDR3 coding sequence is TGTGCCAGCAGCCCCCCTAACATAAGGACATACAATGAGCAGTTCTTC. This translates into CASSPPNIRTYNEQFF.

Only a few counts were recorded for this clonotype. This chain links TRBV20-1 with TRBJ2-3; D tentatively fits TRBD1 or TRBD2 (5 bases each). Germline V lookup: CDR1 DFQATT, CDR2 SNEGSKA (reference sequence). The ends were cut back, 3 bases at V and 1 base at J, with 11 bases in the middle. The CDR3 is 14 residues long. The CDR3 here is CSARWGTGTDTQYF. CDR3 coding DNA: TGCAGTGCTAGGTGGGGGACCGGCACAGATACGCAGTATTTT.

The V and J genes are TRBV14 and TRBJ2-2, with 9 positions matching TRBD1. Germline CDR1 is SGHDN and CDR2 is FVKESK. There are 16 residues in the CDR3. J gave up 2 bases and V 3 bases, and 4 bases lay outside the gene matches. CDR3 residues: CASSQRTGANTGELFF. CDR3 DNA: TGTGCCAGCAGCCAGAGGACAGGGGCAAACACCGGGGAGCTGTTTTTT.

The sample holds a few counts of this clonotype. The rearrangement uses TRBV7-6 and TRBJ1-4; 11 bases are shared with TRBD1. V trimming: 5 bases; J trimming: 4 bases; junction bases outside the gene matches: 9. Germline lookup yields CDR1 SGHVS and CDR2 FNYEAQ. The CDR3 loop spans 17 amino acids. Here the CDR3 DNA reads TGTGCCAGCAGCGCACCGGACAGGGGGCTAGTTAATGAAAAACTGTTTTTT. Its protein product is CASSAPDRGLVNEKLFF. Drawing the rest from reference TRBV7-6 and TRBJ1-4, the complete variable domain is GAGVSQSPRYKVTKRGQDVALRCDPISGHVSLYWYRQALGQGPEFLTYFNYEAQQDKSGLPNDRFSAERPEGSISTLTIQRTEQRDSAMYRCASSAPDRGLVNEKLFFGSGTQLSVL.

Only a few counts were recorded for this clonotype. The chain recombines TRBV4-3 with TRBJ2-1; D gene unclear. Trimming cost V 0 bases and J 6 bases, with 12 bases left between them. Per germline, CDR1 LGHNA and CDR2 YSLEER. The CDR3 is 15 residues long. In DNA, the CDR3 is TGCGCCAGCAGCCAAGATTTGCTACCTATCAATGAGCAGTTCTTC. Translated: CASSQDLLPINEQFF.

J is TRBJ2-5 and V is TRBV5-1; 11 bases align to TRBD2. The CDR3 loop spans 15 amino acids. Germline V gene lookup returns CDR1 SGHRS and CDR2 YFSETQ. Unmatched junction bases numbered 6, after V lost 4 bases and J lost 4 bases. CDR3 region: CASSPPLAGGETQYF. The CDR3, as DNA: TGCGCCAGCAGCCCTCCCCTAGCGGGAGGAGAGACCCAGTACTTC.

The chain combines TRBV6-5 with TRBJ2-7, with TRBD2 matching over 7 bases. Germline-derived CDR1 and CDR2 are MNHEY and SVGAGI. Unmatched junction bases numbered 11, after V lost 0 bases and J lost 3 bases. This CDR3 spans 17 amino acids. CDR3 bases: TGTGCCAGCAGTTACTCGATTTCCGCAGCGGGGAACTACGAGCAGTACTTC. Its translation is CASSYSISAAGNYEQYF.

This clonotype came up many times. This chain links TRBV20-1 with TRBJ2-3; 9 bases are shared with TRBD1. After removal of 3 bases from V and 4 bases from J, the junction contained 5 bases not matched to a gene. Germline CDR1 is DFQATT and CDR2 is SNEGSKA (reference sequence). The CDR3 contains 14 residues. The CDR3 reads CSASGTGNADTQYF. CDR3 DNA: TGCAGTGCTAGTGGGACAGGGAACGCAGATACGCAGTATTTT.

The CDR3 sequence: CSATRPLGQDNEQFF. CDR3 bases: TGCAGTGCTACCCGGCCGTTAGGGCAAGACAATGAGCAGTTCTTC. The V and J genes are TRBV20-1 and TRBJ2-1; D is unclear. Germline values: CDR1 DFQATT, CDR2 SNEGSKA (reference sequence). The CDR3 has 15 amino acids. V was shortened by 4 bases and J by 5 bases, with 18 bases between the two germline ends.

The chain couples TRBV4-1 to TRBJ2-4; possible D gene TRBD2, 5 bases. The CDR3 is 14 amino acids. CDR1 is MGHRA and CDR2 is YSYEKL in the germline V gene. The germline V and J ends were trimmed by 3 bases and 8 bases, with 14 bases remaining between them. In DNA form, the CDR3 reads TGCGCCAGCAGCCACCGGGCCCGGGGAGACATTCAGTACTTC. Translation: CASSHRARGDIQYF.

This chain uses TRBV6-1 with TRBJ2-1, with D tentatively TRBD2 (7 bases). Germline V gene data show CDR1 as MNHNS and CDR2 as SASEGT. The CDR3 runs 14 residues. V was cut by 10 bases and J by 0 bases, with 13 bases left in between. The CDR3 loop is CAIQGGVSYNEQFF. In nucleotides, the CDR3 is TGTGCCATCCAAGGGGGGGTCTCCTACAATGAGCAGTTCTTC.

V is TRBV11-3 and J is TRBJ2-1; 7 nucleotides line up with TRBD2. This CDR3 contains 13 residues. V was pared by 5 bases and J by 16 bases, with 14 bases of the junction left unmatched. Per the germline V gene, CDR1 is SGHNT and CDR2 is YENEEA. The CDR3 spells CASSRGQRDARFF. The CDR3 DNA sequence: TGTGCCAGCAGCAGAGGGCAGCGGGACGCGAGATTCTTC. The whole variable domain, filled in from reference TRBV11-3 and TRBJ2-1, reads EAGVVQSPRYKIIEKKQPVAFWCNPISGHNTLYWYLQNLGQGPELLIRYENEEAVDDSQLPKDRFSAERLKGVDSTLKIQPAELGDSAVYLCASSRGQRDARFFGPGTRLTVL.

The chain has TRBV7-6 and TRBJ2-1; 9 nucleotides align to TRBD2. Germline-derived CDR1 and CDR2 are SGHVS and FNYEAQ. Unmatched junction bases numbered 25, after V lost 5 bases and J lost 8 bases. This CDR3 contains 20 residues. The CDR3 region is CASSPRGSGSVRRVTDEQFF. For the CDR3, the DNA is TGTGCCAGCAGCCCCCGTGGTAGCGGGAGCGTTCGACGGGTCACCGATGAGCAGTTCTTC.

Only a few counts were recorded for this clonotype. The rearrangement joins TRBV27 to TRBJ2-7; 9 nucleotides match TRBD2. This CDR3 comprises 16 residues. Germline V gives CDR1 MNHEY, CDR2 SMNVEV (reference sequence). Unmatched junction bases numbered 11, after V lost 2 bases and J lost 6 bases. The CDR3 DNA sequence: TGTGCCAGCAGTTTAAGGGGGGGACTAGCCTCCCCCGAGCAGTACTTC. This codes for CASSLRGGLASPEQYF.

In this sample, this clonotype turned up a few times. This chain joins TRBV4-3 and TRBJ2-7; D is uncertain. Germline values: CDR1 LGHNA, CDR2 YSLEER. The CDR3 runs 12 residues. Trimming took off 0 bases at V and 3 bases at J, with 3 bases between the two ends. The CDR3 DNA is TGCGCCAGCAGCCAAGAAAACTACGAGCAGTACTTC. It yields the protein CASSQENYEQYF.

In its sample, this clonotype was seen a few times. The V gene is TRBV19, the J gene TRBJ2-1; weak D call: TRBD2 (6 bases). The CDR3 is made up of 11 amino acids. Germline values: CDR1 LNHDA, CDR2 SQIVND (reference sequence). Trimming left V 9 bases short and J 5 bases short, with 8 bases between. The CDR3 reads CARPGDNEQFF. DNA of the CDR3: TGTGCCAGGCCGGGGGACAATGAGCAGTTCTTC.

The genes are TRBV20-1 and TRBJ1-1; 7 bases map to TRBD1. Per germline, CDR1 DFQATT and CDR2 SNEGSKA (reference sequence). The V and J ends lost 6 bases and 0 bases, in that order; junction bases with no gene match: 10. The CDR3 covers 15 residues. The CDR3 nucleotides are TGCAGTGCCCGGAGACCACAGGGGATGAACACTGAAGCTTTCTTT. Its translation is CSARRPQGMNTEAFF.

The rearrangement links TRBV6-2 or TRBV6-3 to TRBJ2-1, with 12 bases identical to TRBD2. The germline V gene has CDR1 MNHEY and CDR2 SVGEGT. Unmatched junction bases numbered 9, after V lost 6 bases and J lost 3 bases. This CDR3 comprises 17 residues. This CDR3 is CASSSPTSGSGYNEQFF. CDR3 nucleotides: TGTGCCAGCAGCTCTCCGACTAGCGGGAGTGGCTACAATGAGCAGTTCTTC.

This clonotype was picked up a small number of times. The chain employs TRBV29-1 and TRBJ2-3, with 7 bases that match TRBD2. The germline CDR1 and CDR2 sequences are SQVTM and ANQGSEA. With V trimmed by 4 bases and J by 2 bases, 6 bases remained unmatched. This CDR3 contains 14 residues. DNA for the CDR3: TGCAGCGTTGCGGGAGGTTATGTCACAGATACGCAGTATTTT. It codes for CSVAGGYVTDTQYF.

J is TRBJ2-4 and V is TRBV20-1, with D perhaps being TRBD1 or TRBD2 (6 bases each). Looked up from germline, CDR1 is DFQATT and CDR2 is SNEGSKA (reference sequence). This CDR3 contains 19 residues. Trimming cost V 2 bases and J 2 bases, with 25 bases left between them. CDR3 nucleotide sequence: TGCAGTGCTAGATCCCCACAGGGTAGCGGTTTAGGGACCAAAAACATTCAGTACTTC. This sequence encodes CSARSPQGSGLGTKNIQYF.

The rearrangement uses TRBV18 and TRBJ2-3; either TRBD1 or TRBD2 may fit D (5 bases each). CDR3 length: 20 amino acids. Trimming cost V 0 bases and J 1 base, with 23 bases left between them. Germline lookup yields CDR1 KGHSH and CDR2 LQKENI. CDR3 sequence (DNA): TGTGCCAGCTCACCACCTACCCCTCCTCGGGTCCGAGGGGGCACAGATACGCAGTATTTT. Its protein product is CASSPPTPPRVRGGTDTQYF.